What follows are 17 T cell receptor beta chains derived from one specimen sequenced in a study of vaccination and CD4 T cells after COVID-19. No cognate antigen is known for these TCRs. Sample treatment: roughly 10-day PBMC culture with coronavirus spike peptide pools or control peptides (ViraFEST assay). The Oncomine TCR Beta short-read assay was what sequenced the DNA obtained from cultured CD4+ T cells. TCRdb re-called the PCR reads through MiXCR, storing one row per CDR3 protein. This sample has about 25,000 distinct CDR3 sequences, with roughly 39% found just once. Sequencing was carried out using CD4+ T cells from blood, cultured in vitro. The source of these receptors is a human donor who had recovered from COVID-19.

This clonotype turned up a few times. V and J are TRBV20-1 and TRBJ2-1, with TRBD2 matching over 14 bases. V was clipped by 2 bases and J by 4 bases; unmatched bases: 13. This CDR3 is built from 19 residues. CDR1 is DFQATT and CDR2 is SNEGSKA in the germline V gene (reference sequence). The CDR3 here is CSARNEDGLAGGWYNEQFF. The DNA for the CDR3 is TGCAGTGCTAGAAACGAGGACGGACTAGCGGGAGGATGGTACAATGAGCAGTTCTTC.

This chain uses TRBV5-1 with TRBJ2-7; no clear D gene. The length of the CDR3 is 14 residues. V shed 4 bases and J shed 3 bases, with 14 bases lying between them. The germline V gene has CDR1 SGHRS and CDR2 YFSETQ. The CDR3 DNA is TGCGCCAGCAGCCCAGCCGGTGCTGTCTACGAGCAGTACTTC. Translated, it gives CASSPAGAVYEQYF.

This sequence joins TRBV24-1 and TRBJ2-5, with D perhaps matching TRBD2 (7 bases). Germline V gene data show CDR1 as KGHDR and CDR2 as SFDVKD. The length of the CDR3 is 15 residues. The germline V and J ends were trimmed by 2 bases and 2 bases, with 11 bases remaining between them. As DNA, the CDR3 is TGTGCCACCAGTGATTGGGGAGGGGGGCAAGAGACCCAGTACTTC. This codes for CATSDWGGGQETQYF.

Written as DNA, the CDR3 is TGTGCCATCAGTGGCAGCGGGGCGAACACCGGGGAGCTGTTTTTT. Its protein product is CAISGSGANTGELFF. This sequence joins TRBV10-3 and TRBJ2-2, with 7 bases that match TRBD2. The trim removed 4 bases at V and 0 bases at J, leaving 2 bases unmatched. The length of the CDR3 is 15 residues. CDR1 and CDR2 from the germline V gene are ENHRY and SYGVKD.

This clonotype came up a few times. The V and J genes are TRBV2 and TRBJ1-2; D gene uncertain. Germline V gene data show CDR1 as SNHLY and CDR2 as FYNNEI. This CDR3 is 14 amino acids long. The V end was cut by 5 bases, the J end by 2 bases, with 12 bases between. The DNA for the CDR3 is TGTGCCAGCAGTTCACGGGAGAGGAACTATGGCTACACCTTC. Translation gives CASSSRERNYGYTF.

The chain has TRBV6-1 and TRBJ2-2; D call uncertain. The CDR3 spans 15 residues. The V gene lost 6 bases and the J gene lost 2 bases, with 13 bases spanning the gap. Germline V gene sequence: CDR1 MNHNS, CDR2 SASEGT. The chain's CDR3 is CASSPRSLNTGELFF. CDR3 coding DNA: TGTGCCAGCAGCCCCCGTAGCCTAAACACCGGGGAGCTGTTTTTT.

The chain has TRBV20-1 and TRBJ2-4; 7 nucleotides agree with TRBD1. Germline V gene sequence: CDR1 DFQATT, CDR2 SNEGSKA (reference sequence). This CDR3 is built from 15 residues. V trimming: 3 bases; J trimming: 7 bases; junction bases outside the gene matches: 12. The CDR3 here is CSASPRTGTGNIQYF. The CDR3 coding sequence is TGCAGTGCTAGTCCCAGGACAGGCACGGGGAACATTCAGTACTTC.

This clonotype appeared once. The chain employs TRBV6-2 or TRBV6-3 and TRBJ2-1, with 8 bases fitting TRBD2. Germline V gene data show CDR1 as MNHEY and CDR2 as SVGEGT. V lost 7 bases and J lost 6; bases outside the gene matches: 8. CDR3 length equals 14 residues. CDR3 in DNA: TGTGCCAGCACTAAAGCGGGAGCCTGCAATGAGCAGTTCTTC. Protein sequence: CASTKAGACNEQFF.

The gene calls are TRBV7-2 and TRBJ2-3, with D possibly matching TRBD2 (5 bases). The V gene's germline CDR1 is SGHTA and CDR2 FQGNSA. The CDR3 is 14 amino acids. V dropped 2 bases and J dropped 0 bases, with 6 bases sitting between them. CDR3 amino acids: CASSLWTSTDTQYF. The CDR3 nucleotides read TGTGCCAGCAGCTTATGGACTAGCACAGATACGCAGTATTTT.

This chain connects TRBV2 to TRBJ1-1; 7 positions match TRBD1. Germline values: CDR1 SNHLY, CDR2 FYNNEI. The CDR3 totals 15 residues. J gave up 0 bases and V 8 bases, and 9 bases lay outside the gene matches. This chain's CDR3 is CASGGMGTVNTEAFF. The CDR3 DNA reads as TGTGCCAGCGGGGGTATGGGGACAGTGAACACTGAAGCTTTCTTT.

The chain has TRBV12-3 or TRBV12-4 and TRBJ1-1; the D gene is possibly TRBD1 (5 bases). The length of the CDR3 is 15 residues. V was pared by 7 bases and J by 4 bases, with 19 bases between. The CDR3 spells CASMNGWGGSTEAFF. CDR3 bases: TGTGCCAGCATGAACGGTTGGGGGGGGAGCACTGAAGCTTTCTTT.

This chain joins TRBV20-1 and TRBJ2-5, with D tentatively TRBD2 (6 bases). The CDR3 length is 14 residues. The V gene lost 3 bases and the J gene lost 5 bases, with 16 bases spanning the gap. Germline V gene data show CDR1 as DFQATT and CDR2 as SNEGSKA (reference sequence). The CDR3 region has the DNA TGCAGTGCTAGTATCGGGAGTGGAGTGGAGACCCAGTACTTC. This encodes CSASIGSGVETQYF.

The CDR3 protein is CASSRLNSPLHF. DNA of the CDR3: TGTGCCAGCAGCCGTCTAAATTCACCCCTCCACTTT. This sequence joins TRBV7-2 and TRBJ1-6; D gene unclear. V dropped 5 bases and J dropped 7 bases, with 6 bases sitting between them. There are 12 residues in the CDR3. Germline V gene sequence: CDR1 SGHTA, CDR2 FQGNSA.

The V and J genes are TRBV28 and TRBJ1-1, with TRBD1 identical over 8 bases. V lost 2 bases, J lost 7 bases, and 0 bases stayed unmatched. CDR1 is MDHEN, CDR2 SYDVKM, per germline. The CDR3 extends over 12 amino acids. CDR3 sequence reads: CASSLGTGEAFF. The DNA of the CDR3 is TGTGCCAGCAGTTTAGGGACAGGTGAAGCTTTCTTT.

V and J are TRBV5-1 and TRBJ1-2; 11 bases fit TRBD1. Germline V lookup: CDR1 SGHRS, CDR2 YFSETQ. The trim removed 4 bases at V and 4 bases at J, leaving 3 bases unmatched. The CDR3 covers 14 residues. The CDR3: CASSVGQGVYGYTF. In DNA, the CDR3 is TGCGCCAGCAGCGTGGGACAGGGGGTCTATGGCTACACCTTC.

This clonotype was seen more than once but under ten times. The chain combines TRBV6-5 with TRBJ2-7; D is possibly TRBD1 or TRBD2 (6 bases each). The CDR3 loop spans 14 amino acids. Germline CDR1 reads MNHEY; CDR2 reads SVGAGI. V lost 2 bases to trimming and J lost 9 bases, with 17 bases between them. In nucleotides, the CDR3 is TGTGCCAGCAGTTACGGGGGGCGTCAGGTGGCGCAGTACTTC. This gives the protein CASSYGGRQVAQYF.

This chain links TRBV7-2 with TRBJ1-6; D call uncertain. V was pared by 1 base and J by 8 bases, with 9 bases between. This CDR3 is 14 amino acids long. CDR1 SGHTA and CDR2 FQGNSA come from the germline V gene. Written as DNA, the CDR3 is TGTGCCAGCAGCTTAGGGGTACGGTATTCACCCCTCCACTTT. As protein: CASSLGVRYSPLHF. The entire variable domain, with the rest obtained from reference TRBV7-2 and TRBJ1-6, is as follows: GAGVSQSPSNKVTEKGKDVELRCDPISGHTALYWYRQSLGQGLEFLIYFQGNSAPDKSGLPSDRFSAERTGGSVSTLTIQRTQQEDSAVYLCASSLGVRYSPLHFGNGTRLTVT.